This note documents a single T cell receptor beta chain sequence. This clone was seen once. No antigen is known for it. The sample holds no much larger clone one base away, and base qualities are not on file. These data originate in a study of OX40 agonist ivuxolimab in advanced cancers. About the full investigation: Ivuxolimab was a fully human IgG2 agonistic monoclonal antibody targeting the costimulatory receptor OX40 (CD134). Intravenous ivuxolimab was administered to patients every 2 weeks at six dose levels: 0.01, 0.1, 0.3, 1.5, 3 and 10 mg/kg. Among the 50 to 55 dose-escalation patients, around 20 had hepatocellular carcinoma, roughly 15 melanoma, 9 renal cell carcinoma and 9 head and neck cancer. In the dose-escalation cohort, roughly 80% of patients were male, and the mean age was approximately 60 years, with a range of roughly 20 to 80. Prior anti-PD-1, anti-PD-L1 or anti-CTLA-4 therapy was permitted, and less than 45% of dose-escalation patients had received checkpoint inhibitors. Three dose-escalation patients achieved partial responses, one with hepatocellular carcinoma and two with cutaneous melanoma. Peripheral TCRbeta sequencing aimed to test whether ivuxolimab altered TCR sequence diversity and caused clonal T-cell expansion. The paper describes the monotherapy dose-escalation part (N of about 47 patients) of the phase I trial of ivuxolimab.

The CDR3 goes from the cysteine to the phenylalanine over 13 residues. CDR3 DNA is the only sequence kept; it has 39 bases, read in frame from the first base. V gives up 5 bases and J gives up 4 bases, and the segment between their germline ends measures 14 bases. The CDR1 and CDR2 encoded by the germline V gene (reference sequence) are GTSNPN and SVGIG. Genomic DNA was extracted from sorted cells for sequencing of the TCRbeta CDR3 region. The immunoSEQ Assay was used for sequencing of TCRbeta CDR3 regions. As stored in TCRdb, this immuneACCESS dataset retains in-frame rearrangements with V and J assigned. A fraction of the clones does not appear; measured against another copy, unresolved V genes explain less than half of the discrepancy, and the remainder lacks a known reason. Recorded for this sample are about 83,000 clones; approximately 84% of them occurred a single time. 7.3% of the sample is held by the ten biggest clonotypes.

On the study overall, not on this receptor specifically: After ivuxolimab, expanded clones were on average more numerous among CD8+ T cells than among CD4+ T cells. In the 0.1-3.0 mg/kg groups, partial responders had among the lowest normalized peripheral clonal expansion, particularly in CD8+ T cells. Low levels of normalized T-cell clonal expansion were also seen in some patients who did not respond. At doses of 0.1 to 3.0 mg/kg, clonal expansion of both CD4+ and CD8+ blood T cells was observed from baseline to week 6. Antigen specificity was not determined for the clonally expanded peripheral T cells.

Patients with autoimmune disease history or receiving systemic immunosuppression were excluded from the trial. Peripheral blood for TCR sequencing was collected from all dose cohorts at baseline, on cycle 4 day 1, and on cycle 7 day 1. The samples were drawn from a first-in-human, open-label, multicenter phase I dose-escalation trial of ivuxolimab. Adults with locally advanced or metastatic head and neck squamous cell, hepatocellular, melanoma or renal cell carcinoma were enrolled in the trial. CD4+ and CD8+ T cells were sorted separately from peripheral blood before TCR sequencing. The material sequenced was CD4+ or CD8+ T cells sorted from blood, taken in a trial of the OX40 agonist ivuxolimab. This clonotype was sampled from an adult with an advanced solid tumor such as melanoma, head and neck, liver or kidney cancer. The sequence links TRBV30 to TRBJ2-5; the D gene is perhaps TRBD2, on 5 matching bases. At the DNA level, the sequence is TGTGCCTGGGGACGGACGGGGTCAGAGACCCAGTACTTC. Translated, it gives CAWGRTGSETQYF.